The rows below give T cell receptor beta chains drawn from one sample of a study of CD8+ T cells in alopecia areata. Produced via immunoSEQ multiplex PCR; TCRdb's table is partial and in-frame only. This sample carries approximately 98,000 clones, approximately 59% of them seen once, and the ten largest clones take 20% to 25%. The sample was CD8+ T cells sorted from blood. The origin of the receptors is a human donor in good health. Each CDR3 is given with its conserved first and last residue. The D gene is left open where the match is weak. Part of the rows lack a size; the others show once, few, many or a class for expanded clones.

size,D,V,J,CDR3,DNA
once,-,TRBV27,TRBJ2-6,CASSPAGLTF,TGTGCCAGCAGCCCGGCAGGACTGACTTTC
-,-,TRBV5-4,TRBJ2-1,CASSQRGYGEQFF,TGTGCCAGCAGCCAGAGGGGGTACGGTGAGCAGTTCTTC
-,TRBD1,TRBV13,TRBJ2-7,CASSRGQGREQYF,TGTGCCAGCAGCCGAGGACAGGGTCGGGAGCAGTACTTC
-,-,TRBV4-3,TRBJ2-3,CASSQADTSTDTQYF,TGCGCCAGCAGCCAAGCCGACACAAGCACAGATACGCAGTATTTT
-,-,TRBV7-9,TRBJ1-2,CASSKGPYARRGGYTF,TGTGCCAGCAGCAAGGGGCCATATGCGCGGAGAGGCGGCTACACCTTC
-,-,TRBV15,TRBJ2-5,CATSRDQVGETQYF,TGTGCCACCAGCAGAGATCAGGTTGGAGAGACCCAGTACTTC
-,TRBD1,TRBV5-6,TRBJ2-5,CASSLKTGGLETQYF,TGTGCCAGCAGCTTGAAAACAGGGGGCTTGGAGACCCAGTACTTC
-,-,TRBV7-7,TRBJ2-5,CASSLGGTKETQYF,TGTGCTAGCAGCTTAGGAGGGACAAAAGAGACCCAGTACTTC
few,TRBD1,TRBV7-9,TRBJ2-7,CASSHGQGKSYEQYF,TGTGCCAGCAGCCACGGACAGGGGAAATCCTACGAGCAGTACTTC
few,-,TRBV7-9,TRBJ2-3,CASSLQEVLVGADTQYF,TGTGCCAGCAGCTTGCAGGAGGTCCTCGTGGGGGCAGATACGCAGTATTTT
-,-,TRBV14,TRBJ2-1,CASSQAPMKQFF,TGTGCCAGCAGCCAAGCCCCAATGAAGCAGTTCTTC
few,-,TRBV4-1,TRBJ2-7,CASSQVPGYEQYF,TGCGCCAGCAGCCAAGTTCCGGGCTACGAGCAGTACTTC
-,TRBD1,TRBV4-1,TRBJ1-2,CASTQDRGRGGYTF,TGCGCCAGCACACAGGACAGGGGGCGAGGAGGCTACACCTTC
-,-,TRBV7-6,TRBJ1-1,CASSFTGYEAEAFF,TGTGCCAGCAGCTTTACAGGGTATGAAGCTGAAGCTTTCTTT
-,-,TRBV25-1,TRBJ2-5,CASSDYGETQYF,TGTGCCAGCAGTGATTATGGAGAGACCCAGTACTTC
-,-,TRBV25-1,TRBJ2-5,CASSEAARWGSQETQYF,TGTGCCAGCAGTGAAGCAGCCCGGTGGGGGAGTCAAGAGACCCAGTACTTC
-,-,TRBV7-2,TRBJ2-7,CASSLTWQGSYEQYF,TGTGCCAGCAGCTTAACGTGGCAGGGCAGCTACGAGCAGTACTTC
few,-,TRBV4-1,TRBJ2-4,CASNPTVAKNIQYF,TGCGCCAGCAACCCGACGGTAGCCAAAAACATTCAGTACTTC
-,-,TRBV13,TRBJ2-3,CASSPPGTSDTQYF,TGTGCCAGCAGCCCCCCGGGCACCTCAGATACGCAGTATTTT
-,-,TRBV4-1,TRBJ2-7,CASSQGVEQYF,TGCGCCAGCAGCCAAGGGGTCGAGCAGTACTTC
-,-,TRBV5-4,TRBJ2-3,CASSFGVNGLDTQYF,TGTGCCAGCAGCTTCGGGGTCAACGGGTTAGATACGCAGTATTTT
-,-,TRBV15,TRBJ2-7,CATSRAGGPLHEQYF,TGTGCCACCAGCAGAGCCGGGGGACCCCTCCACGAGCAGTACTTC
-,-,TRBV7-2,TRBJ2-1,CASSLDGPWRNEQFF,TGTGCCAGCAGCTTAGATGGGCCCTGGAGGAATGAGCAGTTCTTC
-,-,TRBV28,TRBJ2-5,CASSSGEETQYF,TGTGCCAGCAGCTCAGGGGAAGAGACCCAGTACTTC
-,-,TRBV5-6,TRBJ2-5,CASSAGQFRETQYF,TGTGCCAGCAGCGCTGGACAGTTCCGGGAGACCCAGTACTTC
many,-,TRBV4-1,TRBJ1-4,CASSQDQGGPEKLFF,TGCGCCAGCAGCCAAGATCAAGGGGGTCCCGAAAAACTGTTTTTT
-,-,TRBV28,TRBJ1-2,CASRMDNYGYTF,TGTGCCAGCAGAATGGACAACTATGGCTACACCTTC
-,-,TRBV13,TRBJ1-2,CASSTLGKANYGYTF,TGTGCCAGCAGCACCCTCGGGAAAGCTAACTATGGCTACACCTTC
-,-,TRBV27,TRBJ2-7,CASREGAYFYEQYF,TGTGCCAGCAGAGAAGGGGCGTATTTTTACGAGCAGTACTTC
-,-,TRBV4-1,TRBJ1-2,CASSQRGFGWTPGYTF,TGCGCCAGCAGCCAACGAGGCTTTGGTTGGACGCCCGGCTACACCTTC
-,-,TRBV5-6,TRBJ1-4,CASSFPVSEKLFF,TGTGCCAGCAGCTTTCCTGTGAGCGAAAAACTGTTTTTT
-,-,TRBV5-6,TRBJ1-6,CASSLGAGPGSPLHF,TGTGCCAGCAGCTTGGGGGCAGGCCCCGGGTCACCCCTCCACTTT
once,-,TRBV4-2,TRBJ1-1,CASSYWGSKNTEAFF,TGTGCCAGCAGCTACTGGGGCAGTAAGAACACTGAAGCTTTCTTT
-,-,TRBV4-3,TRBJ2-1,CASSSRDEQFF,TGCGCCAGCAGCTCCCGGGACGAGCAGTTCTTC
-,-,TRBV2,TRBJ1-4,CASSGTADLVEKLFF,TGTGCCAGCAGTGGGACGGCGGACTTGGTTGAAAAACTGTTTTTT
-,-,TRBV30,TRBJ1-4,CAWSVLVNEKLFF,TGTGCCTGGAGTGTACTGGTCAATGAAAAACTGTTTTTT
-,-,TRBV7-9,TRBJ1-5,CASSLGWQPQHF,TGTGCCAGCAGCTTAGGTTGGCAGCCCCAGCATTTT
-,TRBD2,TRBV19,TRBJ2-5,CASSRRTSGQETQYF,TGTGCCAGTAGCCGCCGGACTAGCGGACAAGAGACCCAGTACTTC
-,-,TRBV27,TRBJ2-7,CASSPQAGYVAYEQYF,TGTGCCAGCAGTCCCCAAGCGGGCTACGTCGCCTACGAGCAGTACTTC
many,-,TRBV6-6,TRBJ2-3,CASSSRTDTQYF,TGTGCCAGCAGCTCTCGCACAGATACGCAGTATTTT
-,TRBD1,TRBV5-6,TRBJ1-2,CASSFGTVNYGYTF,TGTGCCAGCAGCTTCGGGACAGTTAACTATGGCTACACCTTC
-,-,TRBV27,TRBJ2-3,CASSTRTTDTQYF,TGTGCCAGCAGTACCCGAACCACAGATACGCAGTATTTT
many,-,TRBV6-5,TRBJ1-1,CASSQTAGARTEAFF,TGTGCCAGCAGTCAGACCGCAGGGGCGCGGACTGAAGCTTTCTTT
many,-,TRBV28,TRBJ2-1,CASSPEQLTSSYNEQFF,TGTGCCAGCAGCCCCGAGCAGCTAACAAGCTCCTACAATGAGCAGTTCTTC
few,-,TRBV18,TRBJ2-7,CASSLLYEQYF,TGTGCCAGCTCACTCCTCTACGAGCAGTACTTC
-,TRBD2,TRBV4-1,TRBJ2-1,CASSQWASGAPYNEQFF,TGCGCCAGCAGCCAATGGGCTAGCGGGGCCCCTTACAATGAGCAGTTCTTC
few,-,TRBV5-1,TRBJ2-1,CASRLSDPTTNEQFF,TGCGCCAGCCGACTCTCGGACCCCACCACCAATGAGCAGTTCTTC
few,TRBD1,TRBV29-1,TRBJ2-7,CSVEPGTGRPYEQYF,TGCAGCGTTGAGCCTGGGACAGGGAGGCCCTACGAGCAGTACTTC
-,-,TRBV25-1,TRBJ2-1,CASSRGEQFF,TGTGCCAGCAGTAGAGGGGAGCAGTTCTTC
-,TRBD2,TRBV5-4,TRBJ2-1,CASSRSGGPYNEQFF,TGTGCCAGCAGCCGGAGCGGGGGGCCCTACAATGAGCAGTTCTTC
-,TRBD1,TRBV10-3,TRBJ2-2,CASSSGTGVTGELFF,TGTGCCAGCAGTTCCGGGACAGGGGTAACCGGGGAGCTGTTTTTT
-,TRBD2,TRBV15,TRBJ2-3,CATSGDRTSGRADTQYF,TGTGCCACCAGCGGGGACCGGACTAGCGGGAGGGCAGATACGCAGTATTTT
-,-,TRBV29-1,TRBJ2-5,CSTRYQETQYF,TGCAGTACACGATATCAAGAGACCCAGTACTTC
-,-,TRBV19,TRBJ1-2,CASRAIRDYTF,TGTGCCTCGAGAGCCATCCGGGACTACACCTTC
-,-,TRBV10-3,TRBJ2-7,CAISENRHEQYF,TGTGCCATCAGTGAGAACCGGCACGAGCAGTACTTC
few,-,TRBV5-6,TRBJ1-1,CASRSGLDTEAFF,TGTGCCAGCAGATCCGGGTTGGACACTGAAGCTTTCTTT
few,TRBD1,TRBV25-1,TRBJ2-7,CASSDPSTGAAQDKQYF,TGTGCCAGCAGTGACCCTTCGACAGGGGCGGCCCAAGACAAGCAGTACTTC
few,-,TRBV4-1,TRBJ2-1,CASSQGPRPNEQFF,TGCGCCAGCAGCCAAGGTCCGCGCCCCAATGAGCAGTTCTTC